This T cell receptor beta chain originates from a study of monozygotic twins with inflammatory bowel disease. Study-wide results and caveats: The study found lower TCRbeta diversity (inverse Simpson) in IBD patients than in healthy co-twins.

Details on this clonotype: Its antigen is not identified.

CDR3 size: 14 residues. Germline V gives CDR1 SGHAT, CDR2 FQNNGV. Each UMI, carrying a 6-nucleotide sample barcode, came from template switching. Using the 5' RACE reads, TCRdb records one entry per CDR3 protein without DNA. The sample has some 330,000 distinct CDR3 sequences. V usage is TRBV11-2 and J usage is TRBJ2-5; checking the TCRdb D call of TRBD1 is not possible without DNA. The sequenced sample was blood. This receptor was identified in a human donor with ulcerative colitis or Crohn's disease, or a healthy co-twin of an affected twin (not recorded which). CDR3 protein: CASTRVGAQETQYF.